One T cell receptor (beta chain) is described in this entry. Clones were sequenced by immunoSEQ multiplex PCR, and TCRdb holds only the in-frame ones, with some missing. The sample includes fewer than 40,000 clones, roughly 73% of them seen just once. With 3 bases clipped from V and 5 bases from J, the junction kept 11 bases outside the gene matches. Germline CDR1 reads KGHDR; CDR2 reads SFDVKD. This CDR3 is built from 17 residues. The record originates from a study of blood T cell repertoires in COVID-19. About the research overall: Donors in the United States, Italy and Spain gave samples during acute or convalescent COVID-19.

V gene TRBV24-1 combines with J gene TRBJ2-5, with 10 nucleotides matching TRBD1. Material: peripheral blood. The TCR was taken from a man aged 55-75 years with acute or convalescent COVID-19. The CDR3 loop reads CATSDPNPGTGAETQYF. The CDR3 DNA follows: TGTGCCACCAGTGATCCGAACCCCGGGACAGGGGCCGAGACCCAGTACTTC.